This T cell receptor beta chain was sequenced for a study of OX40 agonist ivuxolimab in advanced cancers. TCRdb's copy holds only in-frame clones and misses some; the assay was immunoSEQ multiplex PCR. The table lists 70,000 to 95,000 clones, roughly 85% of them singletons, with roughly 4% in the top ten. The CDR3 consists of 11 residues. The germline V gene encodes CDR1 DFQATT and CDR2 SNEGSKA (reference sequence). With 5 bases removed from V and 7 bases from J, the gap between germline ends came to 11 bases. Worth noting for this clone: The antigen is not known.

The study sampled blood at baseline, cycle 4 day 1, and cycle 7 day 1. Study-level findings and limits: The average count of expanded clones was higher among CD8+ T cells than among CD4+.

The sequences come from CD4+ or CD8+ T cells sorted from blood, collected in a trial of the OX40 agonist ivuxolimab. V and J are TRBV20-1 and TRBJ1-2; a weak D match, TRBD1 (6 bases). This TCR came from an adult with an advanced solid tumor such as melanoma, head and neck, liver or kidney cancer. CDR3 sequence: CSADLRGGYTF. As DNA, the CDR3 is TGCAGTGCTGACCTCAGGGGTGGCTACACCTTC.